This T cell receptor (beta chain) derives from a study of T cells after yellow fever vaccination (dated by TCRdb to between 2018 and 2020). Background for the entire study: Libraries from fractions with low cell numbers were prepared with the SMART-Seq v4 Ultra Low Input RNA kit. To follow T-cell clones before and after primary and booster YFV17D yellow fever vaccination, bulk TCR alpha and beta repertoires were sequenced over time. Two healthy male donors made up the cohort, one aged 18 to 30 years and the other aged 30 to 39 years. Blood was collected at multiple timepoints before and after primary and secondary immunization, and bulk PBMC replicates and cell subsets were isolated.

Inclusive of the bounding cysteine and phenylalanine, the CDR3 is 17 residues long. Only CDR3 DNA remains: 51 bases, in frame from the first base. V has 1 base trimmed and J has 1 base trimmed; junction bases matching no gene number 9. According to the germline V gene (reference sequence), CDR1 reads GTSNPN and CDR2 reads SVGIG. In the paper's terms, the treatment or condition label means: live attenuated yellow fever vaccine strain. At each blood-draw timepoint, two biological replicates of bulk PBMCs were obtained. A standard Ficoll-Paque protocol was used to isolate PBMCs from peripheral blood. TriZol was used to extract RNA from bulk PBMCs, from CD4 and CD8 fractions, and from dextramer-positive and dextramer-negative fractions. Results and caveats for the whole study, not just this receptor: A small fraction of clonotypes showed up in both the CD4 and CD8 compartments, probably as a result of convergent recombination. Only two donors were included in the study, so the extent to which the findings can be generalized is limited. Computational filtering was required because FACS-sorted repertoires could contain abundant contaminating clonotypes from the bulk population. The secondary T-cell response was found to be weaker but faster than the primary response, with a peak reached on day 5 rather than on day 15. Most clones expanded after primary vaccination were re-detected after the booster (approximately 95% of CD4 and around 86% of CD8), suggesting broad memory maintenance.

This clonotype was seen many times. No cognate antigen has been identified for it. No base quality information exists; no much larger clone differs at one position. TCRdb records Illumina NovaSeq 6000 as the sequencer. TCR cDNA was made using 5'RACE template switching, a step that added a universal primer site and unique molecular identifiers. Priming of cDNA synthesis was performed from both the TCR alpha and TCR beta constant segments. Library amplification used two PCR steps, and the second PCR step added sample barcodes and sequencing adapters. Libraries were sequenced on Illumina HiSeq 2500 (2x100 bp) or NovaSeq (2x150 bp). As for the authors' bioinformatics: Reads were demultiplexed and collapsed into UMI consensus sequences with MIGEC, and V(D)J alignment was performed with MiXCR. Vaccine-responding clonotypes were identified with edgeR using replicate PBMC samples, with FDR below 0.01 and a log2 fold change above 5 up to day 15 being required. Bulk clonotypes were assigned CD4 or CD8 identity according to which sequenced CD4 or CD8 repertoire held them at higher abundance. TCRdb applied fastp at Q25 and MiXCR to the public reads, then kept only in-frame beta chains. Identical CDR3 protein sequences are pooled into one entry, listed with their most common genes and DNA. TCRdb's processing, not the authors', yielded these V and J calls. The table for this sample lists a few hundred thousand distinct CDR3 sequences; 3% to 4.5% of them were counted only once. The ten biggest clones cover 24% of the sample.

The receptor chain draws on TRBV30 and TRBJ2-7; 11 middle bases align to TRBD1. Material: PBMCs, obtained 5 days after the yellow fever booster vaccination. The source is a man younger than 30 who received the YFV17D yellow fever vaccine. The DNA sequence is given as TGTGCCTGGAGTGCCGGACAGGGGGCGATAGGATCCTACGAGCAGTACTTC. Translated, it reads CAWSAGQGAIGSYEQYF.